The present T cell receptor (beta chain) was sequenced within a study of T cells in Graves' hyperthyroidism and ophthalmopathy. RNA transcripts yielded amplified TCR beta CDR3 regions. TCR CDR3 underwent first-round RT-PCR with the HTBI primer set. Each CDR3 protein is one row after TCRdb ran MiXCR on the multiplex PCR reads. The sample includes hundreds of thousands of distinct CDR3 sequences, about a third of them seen just once. Hyperthyroidism, newly diagnosed and lasting under 2 months, affected patients aged 18 to 65. Per the germline V gene, CDR1 is MGHDK and CDR2 is SYGVNS. Trimming pared 5 bases from V and 2 bases from J, leaving 19 bases between. The CDR3 loop spans 18 amino acids. The study's findings and limits: Most expanded thyroid clonotypes above 0.001 recurred in blood. A 13 V-J signature model discriminated ophthalmopathy versus stable hyperthyroidism.

Turning to this clonotype: Its target is unknown.

This TCR was recovered from a woman aged 40-49 years with Graves' hyperthyroidism. Sequenced: blood. The chain employs TRBV25-1 and TRBJ2-6; the D is unclear. Here the CDR3 reads CASSYGSLPATGANVLTF. CDR3 coding DNA: TGTGCCAGCAGTTATGGGTCTTTGCCGGCCACTGGGGCCAACGTCCTGACTTTC.